These T cell receptor beta chains were read from a single sample in a study of CD8 T cells in Susac syndrome. One entry per CDR3 protein results from TCRdb running MiXCR on the immunoSEQ multiplex PCR reads. The repertoire holds more than 110,000 distinct CDR3 sequences, approximately 95% seen once, with 0.27% in the top ten. Input material: CD8+ T cells from PBMCs. These receptors were obtained from a human donor in good health. The CDR3 runs from the conserved cysteine through the conserved F or W. A D gene is named only where the DNA matches it firmly. A clone size is listed for some rows: how often the clone was seen (once, few, many), or a class if it is expanded.

len	v_gene	d_gene	j_gene	abundance	CDR3nt	CDR3aa
14	TRBV20-1	TRBD2	TRBJ2-1	-	TGCAGTGCTAGAGAGCTAGCGGGTATCGATGAGCAGTTCTTC	CSARELAGIDEQFF
16	TRBV27	TRBD2	TRBJ2-7	-	TGTGCCAGCAGAGTCTTAGCGGGAGCCTGGACCTACGAGCAGTACTTC	CASRVLAGAWTYEQYF
14	TRBV29-1	-	TRBJ1-4	-	TGCAGCGTTGCCGACAGCGCAACTAATGAAAAACTGTTTTTT	CSVADSATNEKLFF
15	TRBV18	-	TRBJ1-1	once	TGTGCCAGCTCACCATTGGGGGAGGTGAACACTGAAGCTTTCTTT	CASSPLGEVNTEAFF
14	TRBV27	-	TRBJ2-7	-	TGTGCCAGCAGTTTTTCTAGGAAAGCCTACGAGCAGTACTTC	CASSFSRKAYEQYF
14	TRBV30	-	TRBJ1-2	-	TGTGCCTGGAGTGTACCTGCAGGGATCTATGGCTACACCTTC	CAWSVPAGIYGYTF
15	TRBV25-1	TRBD2	TRBJ2-5	-	TGTGCCAGCAGTTCCACTACTAGCGGGTGGAAGACCCAGTACTTC	CASSSTTSGWKTQYF
14	TRBV27	TRBD2	TRBJ2-3	once	TGTGCCAGCAAACTAGCGGGAGCAGCAGATACGCAGTATTTT	CASKLAGAADTQYF
13	TRBV20-1	TRBD1	TRBJ1-1	-	TGCAGTGCATATGACAGGGTGAACACTGAAGTTTTCTTT	CSAYDRVNTEVFF
16	TRBV9	TRBD1	TRBJ2-3	-	TGTGCCAGCAGCGTAGCTAAGGGACAGGGAACAGATACGCAGTATTTT	CASSVAKGQGTDTQYF
14	TRBV5-1	-	TRBJ2-5	-	TGCGCCAGCAGCTTGGGTGTTACCCAAGAGACCCAGTACTTC	CASSLGVTQETQYF
15	TRBV4-3	-	TRBJ2-7	-	TGCGCCAGCAGCCAAATGACAGGAGCAGGCTACGAGCAGTACTTC	CASSQMTGAGYEQYF
14	TRBV29-1	-	TRBJ1-1	-	TGCAGCGCCGGACAGATTTCTATGAACACTGAAGCTTTCTTT	CSAGQISMNTEAFF
14	TRBV5-6	-	TRBJ2-7	-	TGTGCCAGCAGCTTCGTTGACGGATCCTACGAGCAGTACTTC	CASSFVDGSYEQYF
15	TRBV4-3	TRBD2	TRBJ2-7	-	TGCGCCAGCAGCCAAGATCTCGCGGGAGTGGCCGAGCAGTACTTC	CASSQDLAGVAEQYF
17	TRBV28	TRBD1	TRBJ2-1	-	TGTGCCAGCAGTTCGCTAATCCGGGACAGCTCCTACAATGAGCAGTTCTTC	CASSSLIRDSSYNEQFF
10	TRBV2	-	TRBJ1-4	-	TGTGCCAGCGCAGCGGAAAAACTGTTTTTT	CASAAEKLFF
15	TRBV4-3	-	TRBJ2-6	-	TGCGCCAGCAGCCCCCGACAGACTGGGGCCAACGTCCTGACTTTC	CASSPRQTGANVLTF
17	TRBV10-3	TRBD1	TRBJ1-1	-	TGTGCCATCAGTGACCCTGCACAGGGGACGCGTAGAACTGAAGCTTTCTTT	CAISDPAQGTRRTEAFF
17	TRBV7-9	-	TRBJ1-1	-	TGTGCCAGCAGCTTGTATGGGTTGTCAAGGGGAGACACTGAAGCTTTCTTT	CASSLYGLSRGDTEAFF
12	TRBV23-1	-	TRBJ2-3	-	TGCGCCAGCAGTCAATGCCCAGATACGCAGTATTTT	CASSQCPDTQYF
13	TRBV27	TRBD1	TRBJ2-7	-	TGTGCCAGCTCTCTGACAGGGATTAGCGAGCAGTACTTC	CASSLTGISEQYF
14	TRBV20-1	-	TRBJ2-1	once	TGCAGTGCTAGAAGCGCCAGCTCCTACAATGAGCAGTTCTTC	CSARSASSYNEQFF
14	TRBV27	-	TRBJ2-7	-	TGTGCCAGCAGTTTTGGCGGGCCGACCTACGAGCAGTACTTC	CASSFGGPTYEQYF
16	TRBV7-9	-	TRBJ1-5	-	TGTGCCAGCAGCTTAGCGGGCAGGGGAGGTAATCAGCCCCAGCATTTT	CASSLAGRGGNQPQHF
15	TRBV29-1	TRBD2	TRBJ2-7	-	TGCAGCGTTGAAGCTGGTGGGACTAGCGGGATCGAGCAGTACTTC	CSVEAGGTSGIEQYF
14	TRBV27	-	TRBJ2-7	-	TGTGCCAGCGGCCCCCGCAGGACCACTTACGAGCAGTACTTC	CASGPRRTTYEQYF
12	TRBV27	-	TRBJ2-1	-	TGTGCCAGCAGTCAAGCTTACAATGAGCAGTTCTTC	CASSQAYNEQFF
14	TRBV27	-	TRBJ2-7	-	TGTGCCACCAGCAAGGGGGACGGGGTCTACGAGCAGTACTTC	CATSKGDGVYEQYF
14	TRBV20-1	TRBD1	TRBJ1-5	-	TGCAGTGCCACCGACAGGGTACTTCATCAGCCCCAGCATTTT	CSATDRVLHQPQHF
15	TRBV27	TRBD2	TRBJ2-7	-	TGTGCCAGCAGTTTAGGACTAGCGGGAGACTACGAGCAGTACTTC	CASSLGLAGDYEQYF
15	TRBV9	-	TRBJ2-1	once	TGTGCCAGCAGCGTATTCCGGGAGTACGACAATGAGCAGTTCTTC	CASSVFREYDNEQFF
12	TRBV12-3/TRBV12-4	-	TRBJ2-7	-	TGTGCCAGCAGCCCCTCTCTTTTCCTGCAGTACTTC	CASSPSLFLQYF
16	TRBV29-1	TRBD1	TRBJ2-3	-	TGCAGCGTTGAAGGCGGACAGGGGATTATGACAGATACGCAGTATTTT	CSVEGGQGIMTDTQYF